The clone carrying this TCR beta chain was seen only a few times. What it binds is unknown. Trimming took 3 bases from V and 8 from J, leaving 18 bases between them. Per germline, CDR1 SGHRS and CDR2 YFSETQ. The CDR3 length is 15 residues. The data derive from a study of identical twins. Study-level points and caveats: Invariant T cells like MAIT and iNKT could partly confound the zero-insertion analyses. The study drew conclusions from cross-sectional statistical analysis, not from following the same donors. High-abundance cord blood beta clonotypes had fewer insertions; memory repertoires showed none.

TCRdb re-derived calls from the 5' RACE reads in MiXCR, one entry per CDR3 protein. The table includes 1.5 million to 2 million distinct CDR3 sequences, less than 40% detected once. All of the donors were Caucasians in good health. V gene TRBV5-1 combines with J gene TRBJ2-1, with D unclear. The origin of this receptor is a newborn girl in good health. The sample consisted of cord blood. This CDR3 is CASSYRIGPVHEQFF. As DNA, the CDR3 is TGCGCCAGCAGCTATCGTATCGGTCCGGTCCATGAGCAGTTCTTC.